The clone carrying this T cell receptor (beta chain) was observed at least ten times. Time point meaning: newly diagnosed GD, antithyroid drugs for less than 3 months. PBMC RNA was the source of the TCR library. These data come from a study of regulatory T cells in long-lasting Graves disease. HTBI primers from iRepertoire and Arm-PCR of CDR3 regions yielded the TCR beta libraries. TCRdb used MiXCR to reprocess the multiplex PCR reads, holding one entry per CDR3 protein. The sample holds 400,000 to 550,000 distinct CDR3 sequences, about 15% seen once. The CDR3 has 15 amino acids. CDR1 and CDR2 (germline): DFQATT, SNEGSKA (reference sequence). Trimming shortened V by 1 base and J by 3 bases, and 16 bases separated the two germline ends. These data were also reused for a study on T cells in Graves' hyperthyroidism and ophthalmopathy.

The V call is TRBV20-1, the J call TRBJ2-7; D is possibly TRBD2 (6 bases). The specimen was peripheral blood mononuclear cells (PBMCs), collected at new diagnosis, from a patient treated with antithyroid drugs. The sequence was collected from a woman in her 30s with Graves disease. CDR3 region: CSARVPLGGDYEQYF. The DNA of the CDR3 is TGCAGTGCTAGAGTGCCCCTCGGGGGAGACTACGAGCAGTACTTC.